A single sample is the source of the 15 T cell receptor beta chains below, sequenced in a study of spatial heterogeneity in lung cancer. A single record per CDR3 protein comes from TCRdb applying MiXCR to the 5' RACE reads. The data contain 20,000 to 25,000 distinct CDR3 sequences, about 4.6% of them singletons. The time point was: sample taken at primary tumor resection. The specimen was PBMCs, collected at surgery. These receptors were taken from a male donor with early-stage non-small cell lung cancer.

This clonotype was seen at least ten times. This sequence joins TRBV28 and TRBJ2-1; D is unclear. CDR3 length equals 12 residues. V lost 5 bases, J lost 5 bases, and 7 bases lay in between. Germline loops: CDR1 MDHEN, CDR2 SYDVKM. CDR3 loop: CASSVGDNEQFF. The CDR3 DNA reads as TGTGCCAGCAGTGTAGGAGACAATGAGCAGTTCTTC.

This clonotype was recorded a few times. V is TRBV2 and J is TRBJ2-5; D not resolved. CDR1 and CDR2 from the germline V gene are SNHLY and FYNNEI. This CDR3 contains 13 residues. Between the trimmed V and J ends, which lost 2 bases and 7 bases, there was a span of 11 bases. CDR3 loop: CASSERADGTQYF. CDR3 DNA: TGTGCCAGCAGTGAAAGGGCAGACGGGACCCAGTACTTC.

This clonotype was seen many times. The CDR3 spells CASSHSTGLSTDTQYF. The CDR3 DNA is TGTGCCAGCAGCCACTCGACAGGGCTGAGCACAGATACGCAGTATTTT. The chain couples TRBV6-5 to TRBJ2-3; 7 bases match TRBD1. After removal of 6 bases from V and 0 bases from J, the junction contained 9 bases not matched to a gene. Germline CDR1 reads MNHEY; CDR2 reads SVGAGI. CDR3 size: 16 residues.

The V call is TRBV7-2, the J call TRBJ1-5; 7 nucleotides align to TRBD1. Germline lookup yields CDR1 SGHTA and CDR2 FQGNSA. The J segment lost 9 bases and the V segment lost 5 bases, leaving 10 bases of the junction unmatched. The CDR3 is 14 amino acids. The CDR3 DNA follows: TGTGCCAGCAGCCCTGACAGGGAGCTAGGGCCCCAGCATTTT. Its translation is CASSPDRELGPQHF.

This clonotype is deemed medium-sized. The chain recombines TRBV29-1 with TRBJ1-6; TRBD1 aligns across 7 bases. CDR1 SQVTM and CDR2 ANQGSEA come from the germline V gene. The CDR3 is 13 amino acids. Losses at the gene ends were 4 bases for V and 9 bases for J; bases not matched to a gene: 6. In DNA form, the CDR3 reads TGCAGCGTTGGACAGGGAGAGGGTTCACCCCTCCACTTT. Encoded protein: CSVGQGEGSPLHF.

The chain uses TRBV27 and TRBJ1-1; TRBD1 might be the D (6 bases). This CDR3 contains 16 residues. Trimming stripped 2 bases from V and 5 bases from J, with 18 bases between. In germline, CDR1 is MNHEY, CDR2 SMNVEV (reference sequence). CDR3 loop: CASSLGTGRVETEAFF. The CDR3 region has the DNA TGTGCCAGCAGTTTAGGAACAGGGAGAGTAGAAACTGAAGCTTTCTTT.

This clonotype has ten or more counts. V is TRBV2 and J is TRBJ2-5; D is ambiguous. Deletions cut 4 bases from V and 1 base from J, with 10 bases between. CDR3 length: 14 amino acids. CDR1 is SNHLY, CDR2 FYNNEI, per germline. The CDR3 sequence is CASSVSTTQETQYF. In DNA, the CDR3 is TGTGCCAGCAGTGTAAGCACTACCCAAGAGACCCAGTACTTC. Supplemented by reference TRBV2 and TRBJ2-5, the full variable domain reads EPEVTQTPSHQVTQMGQEVILRCVPISNHLYFYWYRQILGQKVEFLVSFYNNEISEKSEIFDDQFSVERPDGSNFTLKIRSTKLEDSAMYFCASSVSTTQETQYFGPGTRLLVL.

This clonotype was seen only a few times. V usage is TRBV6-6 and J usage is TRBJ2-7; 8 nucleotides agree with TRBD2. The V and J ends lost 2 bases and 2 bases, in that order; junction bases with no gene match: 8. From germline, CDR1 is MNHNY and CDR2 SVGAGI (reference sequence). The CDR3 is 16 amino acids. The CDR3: CASSYPSGRVTYEQYF. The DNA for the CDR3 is TGTGCCAGCAGTTACCCCAGCGGGAGAGTTACCTACGAGCAGTACTTC.

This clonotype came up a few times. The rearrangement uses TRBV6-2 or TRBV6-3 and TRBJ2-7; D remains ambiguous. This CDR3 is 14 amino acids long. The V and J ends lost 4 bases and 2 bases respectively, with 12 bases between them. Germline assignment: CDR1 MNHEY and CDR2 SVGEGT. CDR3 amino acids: CASSFWTIPYEQYF. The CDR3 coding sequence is TGTGCCAGCAGTTTCTGGACGATTCCCTACGAGCAGTACTTC.

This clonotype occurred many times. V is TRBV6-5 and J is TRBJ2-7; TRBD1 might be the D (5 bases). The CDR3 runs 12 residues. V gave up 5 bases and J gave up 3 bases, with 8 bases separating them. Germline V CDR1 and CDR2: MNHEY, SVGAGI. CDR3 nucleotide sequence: TGTGCCAGCAGTGACAGAAACTACGAGCAGTACTTC. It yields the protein CASSDRNYEQYF.

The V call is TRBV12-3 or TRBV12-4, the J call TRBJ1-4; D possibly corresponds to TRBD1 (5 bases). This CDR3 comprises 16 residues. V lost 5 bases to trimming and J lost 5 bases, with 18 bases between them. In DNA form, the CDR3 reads TGTGCCAGCAGTCGCAATATGGGACCCATGAATGAAAAACTGTTTTTT. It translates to CASSRNMGPMNEKLFF.

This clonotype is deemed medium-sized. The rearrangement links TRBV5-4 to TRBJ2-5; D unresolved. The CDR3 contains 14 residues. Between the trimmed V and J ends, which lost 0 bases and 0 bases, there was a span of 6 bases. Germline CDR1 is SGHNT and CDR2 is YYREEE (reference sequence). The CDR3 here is CASSLALDQETQYF. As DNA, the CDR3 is TGTGCCAGCAGCTTGGCCCTTGACCAAGAGACCCAGTACTTC.

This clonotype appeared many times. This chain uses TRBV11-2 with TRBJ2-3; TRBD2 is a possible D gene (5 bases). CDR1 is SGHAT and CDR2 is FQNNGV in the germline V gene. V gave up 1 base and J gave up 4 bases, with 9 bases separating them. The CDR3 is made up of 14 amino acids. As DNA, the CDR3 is TGTGCCAGCAGCTTAGGGCCCGGGGCAGATACGCAGTATTTT. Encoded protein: CASSLGPGADTQYF.

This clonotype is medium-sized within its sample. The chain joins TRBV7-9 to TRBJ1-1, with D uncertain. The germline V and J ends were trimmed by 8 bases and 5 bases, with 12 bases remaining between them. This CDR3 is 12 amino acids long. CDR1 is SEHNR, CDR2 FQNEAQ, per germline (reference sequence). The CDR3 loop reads CASSLAGTEAFF. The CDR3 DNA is TGTGCCAGCTCGCTTGCGGGTACTGAAGCTTTCTTT.

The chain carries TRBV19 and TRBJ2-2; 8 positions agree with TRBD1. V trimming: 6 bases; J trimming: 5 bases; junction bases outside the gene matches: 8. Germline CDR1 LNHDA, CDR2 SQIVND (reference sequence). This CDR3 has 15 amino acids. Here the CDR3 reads CASSWGTGGTGELFF. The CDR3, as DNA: TGTGCCAGTAGCTGGGGGACAGGCGGGACCGGGGAGCTGTTTTTT.